These T cell receptor beta chains were read from a single sample in a study of T cells in Graves' hyperthyroidism and ophthalmopathy. TCRdb analysed the multiplex PCR reads with MiXCR anew, one entry per CDR3 protein. This table holds some 770,000 distinct CDR3 sequences, around 15% found once. Sequencing input: blood. The receptors originated from a man aged 18 to 30 with Graves' hyperthyroidism. Both conserved end residues are part of each CDR3. Fields, in order: J gene, clone size, V gene, D gene, CDR3 DNA, CDR3 protein. A D gene is named only where the DNA matches it firmly. Expanded clones are given a class, and other clones once, few, many or no size at all.

j_gene: TRBJ2-1; abundance: .; v_gene: TRBV7-2; d_gene: .; CDR3nt: TGTGCCAGCAGCTTAGATTACGGGAGTGGCTACAATGAGCAGTTCTTC; CDR3aa: CASSLDYGSGYNEQFF
j_gene: TRBJ1-1; abundance: few; v_gene: TRBV20-1; d_gene: .; CDR3nt: TGCAGTGCTAGAGATCTTTCGGGGTCCATGAACACTGAAGCTTTCTTT; CDR3aa: CSARDLSGSMNTEAFF
j_gene: TRBJ2-3; abundance: many; v_gene: TRBV7-8; d_gene: .; CDR3nt: TGTGCCAGCAGCTTAGGGTCCCCGGGCACAGATACGCAGTATTTT; CDR3aa: CASSLGSPGTDTQYF
j_gene: TRBJ2-7; abundance: few; v_gene: TRBV20-1; d_gene: .; CDR3nt: TGCAGTGCTAGAGAGTCAGCGGGCCTCTCCTACGAGCAGTACTTC; CDR3aa: CSARESAGLSYEQYF
j_gene: TRBJ2-2; abundance: few; v_gene: TRBV5-1; d_gene: TRBD1; CDR3nt: TGCGCCAGCAGCTTAAAAGGGGGCTACACCGGGGAGCTGTTTTTT; CDR3aa: CASSLKGGYTGELFF
j_gene: TRBJ2-4; abundance: many; v_gene: TRBV12-3/TRBV12-4; d_gene: TRBD1; CDR3nt: TGTGCCAGCAGTTCTTCCCCGGGACAGCGCGGACCACCGGCCAAAAACATTCAGTACTTC; CDR3aa: CASSSSPGQRGPPAKNIQYF
j_gene: TRBJ2-7; abundance: many; v_gene: TRBV9; d_gene: .; CDR3nt: TGTGCCAGCAGCGTAGGTCTCGGCAGGGGATACGAGCAGTACTTC; CDR3aa: CASSVGLGRGYEQYF
j_gene: TRBJ1-1; abundance: .; v_gene: TRBV6-5; d_gene: .; CDR3nt: TGTGCCAGCAGTTACTACCGAATCAGACAACTTAACACTGAAGCTTTCTTT; CDR3aa: CASSYYRIRQLNTEAFF
j_gene: TRBJ2-7; abundance: many; v_gene: TRBV2; d_gene: .; CDR3nt: TGTGCCAGCAGTGGGACCGCTGCGGGGGAGCAGTACTTC; CDR3aa: CASSGTAAGEQYF
j_gene: TRBJ2-7; abundance: many; v_gene: TRBV6-1; d_gene: TRBD2; CDR3nt: TGTGCCAGCAGTGCTGGACTAGCGGCAGTCTACGAGCAGTACTTC; CDR3aa: CASSAGLAAVYEQYF
j_gene: TRBJ2-2; abundance: .; v_gene: TRBV12-3/TRBV12-4; d_gene: .; CDR3nt: TGTGCCACCTCGCTCTCAGGCACCGGGGAGCTGTTTTTT; CDR3aa: CATSLSGTGELFF
j_gene: TRBJ2-2; abundance: .; v_gene: TRBV27; d_gene: .; CDR3nt: TGTGCCAGCAGGGCCAAAGGGGGGGGCGGGGAGCTGTTTTTT; CDR3aa: CASRAKGGGGELFF
j_gene: TRBJ1-2; abundance: many; v_gene: TRBV20-1; d_gene: TRBD1; CDR3nt: TGCAGTGCGAACCCCAGTCAGGGGGACGCCTATGGCTACACCTTC; CDR3aa: CSANPSQGDAYGYTF
j_gene: TRBJ1-1; abundance: many; v_gene: TRBV30; d_gene: TRBD1; CDR3nt: TGTGCCTGGAGTGTACTAGGACAGGGGGCTGAAGCTTTCTTT; CDR3aa: CAWSVLGQGAEAFF
j_gene: TRBJ2-3; abundance: .; v_gene: TRBV3-2; d_gene: .; CDR3nt: TGTGCCAGCAGCCCCTTCCGGAGCACAGATACGCAGTATTTT; CDR3aa: CASSPFRSTDTQYF
j_gene: TRBJ2-1; abundance: many; v_gene: TRBV9; d_gene: TRBD2; CDR3nt: TGTGCCAGCAGCGTAGGAGACGGGGGGTGGGAGCAGTTCTTC; CDR3aa: CASSVGDGGWEQFF
j_gene: TRBJ1-5; abundance: many; v_gene: TRBV28; d_gene: .; CDR3nt: TGTGCCAGCAGTTCGGTGGTCCAGGTTAATCAGCCCCAGCATTTT; CDR3aa: CASSSVVQVNQPQHF
j_gene: TRBJ2-2; abundance: many; v_gene: TRBV7-2; d_gene: .; CDR3nt: TGTGCCAGCAGCTTAGAACAGGGCAGGGCAAACACCGGGGAGCTGTTTTTT; CDR3aa: CASSLEQGRANTGELFF
j_gene: TRBJ2-1; abundance: .; v_gene: TRBV7-9; d_gene: .; CDR3nt: TGTGCCAGCAGCCCATTACCGGGGGAGCAGTTCTTC; CDR3aa: CASSPLPGEQFF
j_gene: TRBJ2-1; abundance: .; v_gene: TRBV7-9; d_gene: TRBD2; CDR3nt: TGTGCCAGCAGCGTAAGAGGACTAGCGGGTTGCAATGAGCAGTTCTTC; CDR3aa: CASSVRGLAGCNEQFF
j_gene: TRBJ2-1; abundance: .; v_gene: TRBV28; d_gene: TRBD2; CDR3nt: TGTGCCAGCAGGGCTAGCGGGTGGAACCATGAGCAGTTCTTC; CDR3aa: CASRASGWNHEQFF
j_gene: TRBJ2-5; abundance: few; v_gene: TRBV14; d_gene: TRBD1; CDR3nt: TGTGCCAGCAGCCAAAGACAGGGGACCTTCCAAGAGACCCAGTACTTC; CDR3aa: CASSQRQGTFQETQYF
j_gene: TRBJ2-7; abundance: few; v_gene: TRBV20-1; d_gene: TRBD2; CDR3nt: TGCAGTGCTAGGGATGTTAAGGCGGGAGGGCCCCACGAGCAGTACTTC; CDR3aa: CSARDVKAGGPHEQYF